Presented here are 16 T cell receptor beta chains from one specimen sequenced in a study of blood T cell repertoires in COVID-19. The data were produced by immunoSEQ multiplex PCR, yet TCRdb's version contains in-frame clones alone and is incomplete. The table shows roughly 200,000 clones, with 70% to 80% occurring only once. The sample comprised peripheral blood. All receptors come from a woman in her 40s with COVID-19, enrolled during active disease.

The DNA of the CDR3 is TGCAGCAATACTCTCCTCGACAGGGGCTATGGCTACACCTTC. Protein: CSNTLLDRGYGYTF. The V gene is TRBV29-1, the J gene TRBJ1-2; 8 bases map to TRBD1. Trimming took 8 bases from V and 4 from J; bases not matched to a gene: 12. The germline V gene has CDR1 SQVTM and CDR2 ANQGSEA. The length of the CDR3 is 14 residues.

The gene calls are TRBV4-2 and TRBJ1-5, with 10 bases aligning to TRBD1. V gave up 1 base and J gave up 4 bases; unmatched junction bases: 7. Germline lookup yields CDR1 LGHNA and CDR2 YNFKEQ. There are 17 residues in the CDR3. The CDR3 spells CASSQVTGGADNQPQHF. The CDR3 bases are TGTGCCAGCAGCCAAGTGACAGGGGGCGCCGATAATCAGCCCCAGCATTTT.

The rearrangement joins TRBV12-3 or TRBV12-4 to TRBJ1-6, with TRBD1 as a possible D gene (6 bases). V gave up 5 bases and J gave up 8 bases, with 10 bases separating them. The CDR3 spans 13 residues. The CDR3 DNA is TGTGCCAGCAGTCCGGACAGCTATTCACCCCTCCACTTT. Amino acid sequence: CASSPDSYSPLHF.

The V and J genes are TRBV2 and TRBJ1-5, with D unresolved. Germline loops: CDR1 SNHLY, CDR2 FYNNEI. The CDR3 has 12 amino acids. Trimming took off 5 bases at V and 4 bases at J, with 6 bases between the two ends. The CDR3 reads CASSKYNQPQHF. For the CDR3, the DNA is TGTGCCAGCAGTAAATATAATCAGCCCCAGCATTTT.

CDR3 sequence reads: CASSDKWETGKGYTF. In nucleotides, the CDR3 is TGCGCCAGCAGCGACAAATGGGAGACAGGGAAGGGCTACACCTTC. The chain joins TRBV4-3 to TRBJ1-2; TRBD1 matches 7 bases. Germline V gene sequence: CDR1 LGHNA, CDR2 YSLEER. This CDR3 contains 15 residues. After removal of 5 bases from V and 8 bases from J, the junction contained 14 bases not matched to a gene.

This clone was recorded a few times. The chain joins TRBV13 to TRBJ2-1; 8 bases line up with TRBD2. The germline CDR1 and CDR2 sequences are PRHDT and FYEKMQ (reference sequence). The CDR3 totals 15 residues. The junction had 9 bases not matched to a gene; V was cut back by 5 bases and J by 6 bases. CDR3 nucleotide sequence: TGTGCCAGCAGCGTTAGCGGGGCCTTCTCCAATGAGCAGTTCTTC. Translation gives CASSVSGAFSNEQFF.

This sequence joins TRBV5-1 and TRBJ2-1, with D possibly matching TRBD2 (6 bases). Germline CDR1 SGHRS, CDR2 YFSETQ. This CDR3 comprises 14 residues. Trimming removed 6 bases from V and 1 base from J, with 11 bases in between. The CDR3 region is CASTRETSYNEQFF. The DNA for the CDR3 is TGCGCCAGCACGCGGGAAACGTCCTACAATGAGCAGTTCTTC.

The chain couples TRBV5-1 to TRBJ2-7, with TRBD2 matching 7 bases. V lost 4 bases, J lost 0 bases, and 7 bases stayed unmatched. The CDR3 spans 15 residues. Germline values: CDR1 SGHRS, CDR2 YFSETQ. The CDR3 here is CASSQTSPSSYEQYF. The CDR3, as DNA: TGCGCCAGCAGCCAGACTAGCCCCAGCTCCTACGAGCAGTACTTC.

The chain carries TRBV3-1 (or the pseudogene TRBV3-2) and TRBJ2-4; 8 nucleotides align to TRBD1. J lost 6 bases, V lost 3 bases, and 4 bases had no gene match. The CDR3 length is 14 residues. The germline gives CDR1 LGHDT, CDR2 YNNKEL (reference sequence). The CDR3 bases are TGTGCCAGCAGCCAGTGGACAGGGATAAACATTCAGTACTTC. Its protein product is CASSQWTGINIQYF.

The chain joins TRBV5-4 to TRBJ2-3; a possible D gene is TRBD1 (5 bases). This CDR3 is built from 15 residues. The V end lost 5 bases, the J end lost 2 bases, and 15 bases lay between the germline ends. The V gene's germline CDR1 is SGHNT and CDR2 YYREEE (reference sequence). The CDR3 coding sequence is TGTGCCAGCAGTCCTCTACGACAGCCCACAGATACGCAGTATTTT. Translating gives CASSPLRQPTDTQYF. The variable domain in full, with the rest retrieved from reference TRBV5-4 and TRBJ2-3, is ETGVTQSPTHLIKTRGQQVTLRCSSQSGHNTVSWYQQALGQGPQFIFQYYREEENGRGNFPPRFSGLQFPNYSSELNVNALELDDSALYLCASSPLRQPTDTQYFGPGTRLTVL.

This chain joins TRBV7-2 and TRBJ2-5; TRBD2 matches 8 bases. V was clipped by 5 bases and J by 4 bases; unmatched bases: 6. The CDR3 length is 14 residues. Germline assignment: CDR1 SGHTA and CDR2 FQGNSA. The CDR3 sequence: CASSPSAGGETQYF. The DNA of the CDR3 is TGTGCCAGCAGCCCCTCGGCGGGGGGAGAGACCCAGTACTTC.

The chain links TRBV4-2 to TRBJ2-6, with no clear D. The CDR3 has 16 amino acids. Germline V gene sequence: CDR1 LGHNA, CDR2 YNFKEQ. V lost 0 bases, J lost 1 base, and 7 bases lay in between. In DNA, the CDR3 is TGTGCCAGCAGCCAAGAATGGGCGTCTGGGGCCAACGTCCTGACTTTC. This codes for CASSQEWASGANVLTF.

V usage is TRBV29-1 and J usage is TRBJ1-1; 7 bases are shared with TRBD1. This CDR3 region has 14 residues. Germline lookup yields CDR1 SQVTM and CDR2 ANQGSEA. The V and J ends lost 6 bases and 1 base, in that order; junction bases with no gene match: 8. In DNA, the CDR3 is TGCAGCGTGTCAGAGGGACAGAGGAACACTGAAGCTTTCTTT. Protein sequence: CSVSEGQRNTEAFF.

The chain employs TRBV24-1 and TRBJ2-1; TRBD1 might be the D (5 bases). CDR3 size: 15 residues. Trimming cost V 4 bases and J 3 bases, with 12 bases left between them. The germline gives CDR1 KGHDR, CDR2 SFDVKD. CDR3 bases: TGTGCCACCAGTGAAAATGGGGCAGGCTACAATGAGCAGTTCTTC. It encodes CATSENGAGYNEQFF.

The J gene is TRBJ1-5, the V gene TRBV2; D unclear. CDR1 and CDR2 from the germline V gene are SNHLY and FYNNEI. The CDR3 runs 15 residues. Trimming removed 4 bases from V and 1 base from J, with 11 bases in between. The CDR3 coding sequence is TGTGCCAGCAGTGGGGCCCCCGACAGCAATCAGCCCCAGCATTTT. Amino acid sequence: CASSGAPDSNQPQHF.

The chain couples TRBV10-1 to TRBJ1-5; 8 bases are shared with TRBD1. V lost 4 bases and J lost 4; bases outside the gene matches: 0. CDR1 is WNHNN, CDR2 SYGVQD, per germline (reference sequence). This CDR3 region has 13 residues. The CDR3 DNA sequence: TGCGCCAGCAGTGGGACAGGGAATCAGCCCCAGCATTTT. Protein product: CASSGTGNQPQHF.